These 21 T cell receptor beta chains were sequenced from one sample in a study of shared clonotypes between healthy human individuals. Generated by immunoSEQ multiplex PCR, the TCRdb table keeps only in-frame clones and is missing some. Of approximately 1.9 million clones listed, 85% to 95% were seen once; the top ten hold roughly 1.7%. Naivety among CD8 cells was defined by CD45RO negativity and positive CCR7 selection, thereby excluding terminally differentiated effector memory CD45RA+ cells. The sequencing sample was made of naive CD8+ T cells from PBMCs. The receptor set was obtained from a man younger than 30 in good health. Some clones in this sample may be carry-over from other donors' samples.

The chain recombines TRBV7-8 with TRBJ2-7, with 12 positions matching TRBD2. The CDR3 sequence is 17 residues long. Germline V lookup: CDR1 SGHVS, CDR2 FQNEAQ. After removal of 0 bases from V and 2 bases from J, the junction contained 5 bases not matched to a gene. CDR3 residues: CASSLAVWTSGTYEQYF. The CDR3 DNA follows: TGTGCCAGCAGCTTAGCAGTTTGGACTAGCGGGACCTACGAGCAGTACTTC.

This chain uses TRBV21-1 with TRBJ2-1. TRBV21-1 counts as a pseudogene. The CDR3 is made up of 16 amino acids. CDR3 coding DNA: TGTGCCGAACACCCGGGGGCGAGCGGGCCGGAGTGTGAGCAGTTCTTC. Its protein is CAEHPGASGPECEQFF.

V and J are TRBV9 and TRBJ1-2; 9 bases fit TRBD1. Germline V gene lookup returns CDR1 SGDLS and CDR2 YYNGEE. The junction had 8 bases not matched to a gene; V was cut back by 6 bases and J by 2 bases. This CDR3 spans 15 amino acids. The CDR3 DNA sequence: TGTGCCAGCACCCTGACAGGGGGTAGGAACTATGGCTACACCTTC. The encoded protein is CASTLTGGRNYGYTF.

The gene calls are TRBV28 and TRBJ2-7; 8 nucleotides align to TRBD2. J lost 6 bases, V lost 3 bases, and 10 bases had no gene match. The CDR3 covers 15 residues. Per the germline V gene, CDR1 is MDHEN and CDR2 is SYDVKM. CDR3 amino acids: CASSFKREGPGEQYF. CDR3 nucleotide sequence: TGTGCCAGCAGTTTCAAACGGGAGGGCCCAGGCGAGCAGTACTTC.

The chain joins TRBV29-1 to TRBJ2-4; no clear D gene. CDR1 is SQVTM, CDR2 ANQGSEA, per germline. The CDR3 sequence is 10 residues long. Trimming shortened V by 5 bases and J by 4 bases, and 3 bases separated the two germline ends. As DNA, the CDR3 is TGCAGCGTTCAGAAAAACATTCAGTACTTC. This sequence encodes CSVQKNIQYF.

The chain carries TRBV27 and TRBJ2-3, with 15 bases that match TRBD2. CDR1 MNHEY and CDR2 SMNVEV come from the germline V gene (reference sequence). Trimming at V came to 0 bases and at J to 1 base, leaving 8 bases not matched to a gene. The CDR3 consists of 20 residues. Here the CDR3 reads CASSLSGLAGGRRRTDTQYF. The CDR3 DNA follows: TGTGCCAGCAGTTTATCCGGACTAGCGGGAGGGAGGAGGCGCACAGATACGCAGTATTTT.

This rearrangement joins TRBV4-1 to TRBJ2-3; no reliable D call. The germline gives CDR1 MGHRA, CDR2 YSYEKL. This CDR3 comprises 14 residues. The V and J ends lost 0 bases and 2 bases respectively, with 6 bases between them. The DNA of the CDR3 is TGCGCCAGCAGCCAAGAGGGCACCACAGATACGCAGTATTTT. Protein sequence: CASSQEGTTDTQYF.

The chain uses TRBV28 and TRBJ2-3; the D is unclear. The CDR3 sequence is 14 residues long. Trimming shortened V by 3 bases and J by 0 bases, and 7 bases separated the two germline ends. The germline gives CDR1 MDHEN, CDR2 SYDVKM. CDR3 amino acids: CASSFPASTDTQYF. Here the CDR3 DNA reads TGTGCCAGCAGTTTTCCGGCTAGCACAGATACGCAGTATTTT.

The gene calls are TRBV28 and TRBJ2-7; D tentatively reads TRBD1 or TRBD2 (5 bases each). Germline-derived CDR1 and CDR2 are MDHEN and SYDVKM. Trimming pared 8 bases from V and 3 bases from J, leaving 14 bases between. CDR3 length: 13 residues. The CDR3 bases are TGTGCCAGCCCGCCGGGGCCTATCTACGAGCAGTACTTC. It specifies CASPPGPIYEQYF.

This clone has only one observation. CDR3 coding DNA: TGTGCCAGCAGCTTCCGGCGGGACTTTGAGCAGTTCTTC. Amino acids: CASSFRRDFEQFF. The V and J genes are TRBV7-6 and TRBJ2-1, with TRBD2 as a possible D gene (6 bases). V lost 3 bases and J 9 bases, leaving 12 bases between the germline ends. The germline V gene has CDR1 SGHVS and CDR2 FNYEAQ. The CDR3 runs 13 residues.

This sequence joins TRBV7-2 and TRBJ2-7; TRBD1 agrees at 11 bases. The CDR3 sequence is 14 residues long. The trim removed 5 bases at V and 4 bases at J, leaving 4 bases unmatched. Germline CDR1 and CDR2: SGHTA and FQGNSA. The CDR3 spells CASSPGTGGYEQYF. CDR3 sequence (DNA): TGTGCCAGCAGCCCCGGGACAGGGGGTTACGAGCAGTACTTC.

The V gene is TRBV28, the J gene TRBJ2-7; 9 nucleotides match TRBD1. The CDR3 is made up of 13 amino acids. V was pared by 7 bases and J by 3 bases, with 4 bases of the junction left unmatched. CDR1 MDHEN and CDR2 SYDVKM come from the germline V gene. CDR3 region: CASNPDRGYEQYF. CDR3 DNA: TGTGCCAGCAATCCGGACAGGGGCTACGAGCAGTACTTC.

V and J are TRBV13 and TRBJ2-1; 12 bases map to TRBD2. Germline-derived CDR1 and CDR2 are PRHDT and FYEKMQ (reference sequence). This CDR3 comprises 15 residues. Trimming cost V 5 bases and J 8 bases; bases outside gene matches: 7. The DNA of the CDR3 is TGTGCCAGCAGCCCGACTAGCGGGAGTAACTATGAGCAGTTCTTC. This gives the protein CASSPTSGSNYEQFF.

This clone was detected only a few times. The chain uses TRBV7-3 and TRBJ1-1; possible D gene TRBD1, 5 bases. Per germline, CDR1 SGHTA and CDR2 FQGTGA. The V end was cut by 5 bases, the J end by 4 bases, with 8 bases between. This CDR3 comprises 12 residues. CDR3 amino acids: CASSHGGTEAFF. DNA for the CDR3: TGTGCCAGCAGCCACGGGGGCACTGAAGCTTTCTTT.

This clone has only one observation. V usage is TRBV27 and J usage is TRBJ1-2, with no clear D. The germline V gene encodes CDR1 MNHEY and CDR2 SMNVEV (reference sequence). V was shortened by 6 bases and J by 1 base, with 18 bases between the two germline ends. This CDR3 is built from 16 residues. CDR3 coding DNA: TGTGCCAGCAGCCACGCCTTTCGGACGGGTAACTATGGCTACACCTTC. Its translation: CASSHAFRTGNYGYTF.

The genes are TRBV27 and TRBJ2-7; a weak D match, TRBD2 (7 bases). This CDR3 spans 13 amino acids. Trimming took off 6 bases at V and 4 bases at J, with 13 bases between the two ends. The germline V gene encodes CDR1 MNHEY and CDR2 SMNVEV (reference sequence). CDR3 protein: CASSEGGGYEQYF. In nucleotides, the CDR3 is TGTGCCAGCAGCGAGGGAGGGGGGTACGAGCAGTACTTC.

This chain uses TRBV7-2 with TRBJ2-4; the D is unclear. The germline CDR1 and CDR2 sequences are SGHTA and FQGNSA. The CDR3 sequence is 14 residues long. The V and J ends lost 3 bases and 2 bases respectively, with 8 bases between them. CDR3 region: CASSFNGPKNIQYF. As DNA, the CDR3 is TGTGCCAGCAGCTTTAACGGACCCAAAAACATTCAGTACTTC. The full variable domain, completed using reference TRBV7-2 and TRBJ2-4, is GAGVSQSPSNKVTEKGKDVELRCDPISGHTALYWYRQSLGQGLEFLIYFQGNSAPDKSGLPSDRFSAERTGGSVSTLTIQRTQQEDSAVYLCASSFNGPKNIQYFGAGTRLSVL.

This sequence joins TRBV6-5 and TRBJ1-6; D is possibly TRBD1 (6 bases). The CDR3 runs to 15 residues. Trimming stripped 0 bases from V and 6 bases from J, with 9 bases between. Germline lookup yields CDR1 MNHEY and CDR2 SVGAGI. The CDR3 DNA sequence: TGTGCCAGCAGTTACTCTCGGGGGGCTAATTCACCCCTCCACTTT. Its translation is CASSYSRGANSPLHF.

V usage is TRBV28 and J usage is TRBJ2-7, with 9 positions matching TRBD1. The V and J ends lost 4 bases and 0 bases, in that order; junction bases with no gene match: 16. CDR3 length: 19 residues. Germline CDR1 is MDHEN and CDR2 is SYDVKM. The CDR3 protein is CASSSLTQNRGRNSYEQYF. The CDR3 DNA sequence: TGTGCCAGCAGTTCCCTAACCCAGAACAGGGGGCGGAACTCCTACGAGCAGTACTTC. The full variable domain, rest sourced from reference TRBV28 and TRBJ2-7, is DVKVTQSSRYLVKRTGEKVFLECVQDMDHENMFWYRQDPGLGLRLIYFSYDVKMKEKGDIPEGYSVSREKKERFSLILESASTNQTSMYLCASSSLTQNRGRNSYEQYFGPGTRLTVT.

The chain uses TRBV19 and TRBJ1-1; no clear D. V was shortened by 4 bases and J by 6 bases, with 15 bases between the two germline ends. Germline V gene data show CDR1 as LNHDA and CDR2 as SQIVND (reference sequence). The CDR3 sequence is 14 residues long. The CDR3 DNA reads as TGTGCCAGTAGTACACGAAAAGACTTGGCTGAAGCTTTCTTT. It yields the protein CASSTRKDLAEAFF.

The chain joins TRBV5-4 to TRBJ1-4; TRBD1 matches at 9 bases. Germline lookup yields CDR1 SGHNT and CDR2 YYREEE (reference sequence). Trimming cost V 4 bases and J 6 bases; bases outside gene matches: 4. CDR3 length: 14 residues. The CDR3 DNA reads TGTGCCAGCAGCGGCGGGACAGGGTATGAAAAACTGTTTTTT. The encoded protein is CASSGGTGYEKLFF.